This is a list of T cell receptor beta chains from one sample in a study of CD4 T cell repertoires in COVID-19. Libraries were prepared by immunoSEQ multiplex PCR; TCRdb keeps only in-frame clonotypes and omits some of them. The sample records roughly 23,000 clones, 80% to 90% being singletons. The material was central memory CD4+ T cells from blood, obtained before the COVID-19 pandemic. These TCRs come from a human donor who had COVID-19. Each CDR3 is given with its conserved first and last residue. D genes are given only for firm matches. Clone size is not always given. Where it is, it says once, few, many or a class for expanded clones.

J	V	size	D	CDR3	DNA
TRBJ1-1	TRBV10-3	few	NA	CAISEAGGVTEAFF	TGTGCCATCAGTGAGGCAGGAGGGGTCACTGAAGCTTTCTTT
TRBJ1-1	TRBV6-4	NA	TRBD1	CASSEQGGTEAFF	TGTGCCAGCAGTGAACAGGGGGGCACTGAAGCTTTCTTT
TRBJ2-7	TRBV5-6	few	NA	CASSLVGVNEQYF	TGTGCCAGCAGCTTGGTAGGGGTTAACGAGCAGTACTTC
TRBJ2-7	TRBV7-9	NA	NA	CASSLGRTSDEQYF	TGTGCCAGCAGCTTGGGCAGGACATCCGACGAGCAGTACTTC
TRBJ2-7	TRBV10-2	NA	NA	CASSERDEQYF	TGCGCCAGCAGTGAGAGAGACGAGCAGTACTTC
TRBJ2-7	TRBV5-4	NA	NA	CASSPRSSADEQYF	TGTGCCAGCAGCCCGAGAAGTAGCGCCGACGAGCAGTACTTC
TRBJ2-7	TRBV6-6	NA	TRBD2	CASRPGGDLYEQYF	TGTGCCAGCAGACCCGGGGGGGACCTCTACGAGCAGTACTTC
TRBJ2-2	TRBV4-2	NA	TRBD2	CASSHSGRGTNTGELFF	TGTGCCAGCAGCCATAGCGGGAGAGGAACGAACACCGGGGAGCTGTTTTTT
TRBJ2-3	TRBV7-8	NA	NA	CASTPSVGTDTQYF	TGTGCCAGCACTCCTTCGGTGGGCACAGATACGCAGTATTTT
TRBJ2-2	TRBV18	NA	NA	CASSKTGLLNTGELFF	TGTGCCAGCTCTAAAACAGGTCTTCTGAACACCGGGGAGCTGTTTTTT
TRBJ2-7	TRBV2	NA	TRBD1	CASRATGAYEQYF	TGTGCCAGCAGGGCGACAGGGGCGTACGAGCAGTACTTC
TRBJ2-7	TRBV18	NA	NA	CASSPKGDGEQYF	TGTGCCAGCTCACCAAAGGGGGATGGCGAGCAGTACTTC
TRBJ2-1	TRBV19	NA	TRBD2	CASSIRRESRNEQFF	TGTGCCAGTAGTATAAGGCGGGAGTCCCGCAATGAGCAGTTCTTC
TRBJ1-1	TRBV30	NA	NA	CAWRTGVRFGGEAFF	TGTGCCTGGAGGACGGGAGTTCGCTTCGGGGGTGAAGCTTTCTTT
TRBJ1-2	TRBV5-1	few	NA	CASAQGSNNYGYTF	TGCGCCAGCGCACAGGGAAGTAATAACTATGGCTACACCTTC
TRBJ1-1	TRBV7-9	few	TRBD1	CASILTGENTEAFF	TGTGCCAGCATATTGACAGGGGAGAACACTGAAGCTTTCTTT
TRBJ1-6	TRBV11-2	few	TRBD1	CASSPTGVYNSPLHF	TGTGCCAGCAGCCCAACAGGGGTCTATAATTCACCCCTCCACTTT
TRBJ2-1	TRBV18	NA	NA	CASSPRDTDNEQFF	TGTGCCAGCTCACCCCGGGACACTGACAATGAGCAGTTCTTC
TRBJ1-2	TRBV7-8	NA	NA	CASSPQTNYGYTF	TGTGCCAGCAGCCCCCAGACTAACTATGGCTACACCTTC
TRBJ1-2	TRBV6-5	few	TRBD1	CASSKTGGAYGYTF	TGTGCCAGCAGTAAAACAGGGGGCGCGTATGGCTACACCTTC
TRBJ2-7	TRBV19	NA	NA	CASSTLAGYEQYF	TGTGCCAGTAGTACCCTCGCCGGTTACGAGCAGTACTTC
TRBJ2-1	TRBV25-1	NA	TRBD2	CASRKTSAYNEQFF	TGTGCCAGCAGGAAGACTAGCGCATACAATGAGCAGTTCTTC
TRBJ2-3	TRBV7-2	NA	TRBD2	CASSSVLFSRGGRLDTQYF	TGTGCCAGCAGCTCTGTCCTATTCTCTCGGGGCGGGAGGTTAGATACGCAGTATTTT
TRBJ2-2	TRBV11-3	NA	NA	CASSLVQGAGELFF	TGTGCCAGCAGCTTAGTACAAGGGGCCGGGGAGCTGTTTTTT
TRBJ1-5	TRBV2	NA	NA	CASSDGGEQPQHF	TGTGCCAGCAGTGACGGGGGGGAGCAGCCCCAGCATTTT
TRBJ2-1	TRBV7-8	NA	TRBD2	CASSRIFGLAGDNEQFF	TGTGCCAGCAGCCGCATATTTGGACTAGCGGGGGACAATGAGCAGTTCTTC
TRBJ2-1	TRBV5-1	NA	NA	CASSSSGHYNEQFF	TGCGCCAGCAGCTCCAGTGGCCACTACAATGAGCAGTTCTTC
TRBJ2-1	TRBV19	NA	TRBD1	CASKGDSSYNEQFF	TGTGCCAGTAAAGGGGACAGCTCCTACAATGAGCAGTTCTTC
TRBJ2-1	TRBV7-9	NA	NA	CASSLSLRSNNEQFF	TGTGCCAGCAGCTTGTCACTCCGATCAAACAATGAGCAGTTCTTC
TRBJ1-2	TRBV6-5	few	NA	CASSYSRRATDGYTF	TGTGCCAGCAGTTACTCGAGGCGGGCGACGGATGGCTACACCTTC
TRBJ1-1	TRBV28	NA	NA	CASSPGRENTEAFF	TGTGCCAGCAGTCCCGGACGGGAGAACACTGAAGCTTTCTTT
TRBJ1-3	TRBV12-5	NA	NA	CASGLVQTAAGNTIYF	TGTGCTAGTGGTTTGGTACAAACAGCCGCTGGAAACACCATATATTTT
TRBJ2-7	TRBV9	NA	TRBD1	CASSATGGAAYEQYF	TGTGCCAGCAGTGCCACAGGGGGCGCTGCCTACGAGCAGTACTTC
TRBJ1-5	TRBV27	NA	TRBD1	CASTGGKHQPQHF	TGTGCCAGTACAGGGGGTAAGCATCAGCCCCAGCATTTT